A single sample is the source of the 22 T cell receptor beta chains below, sequenced in a study of blood T cell repertoires in COVID-19 (dated by TCRdb to 2020 to 2021). To prepare the library, the immunoSEQ multiplex PCR assay was applied. TCRdb's version of the immuneACCESS table is confined to in-frame rearrangements and falls short of the full clone set. An unresolved V gene accounts for under half of the shortfall where checked; the remainder is of unknown origin. This sample has nearly 110,000 clones in its table, and approximately 88% of those were observed once. The ten most abundant clones make up 6.8% of the sample. The sequencing input was peripheral blood. The source is a man aged 45 to 65 with active or convalescent COVID-19.

The chain recombines TRBV5-4 with TRBJ1-6; TRBD1 matches at 10 bases. Germline V gives CDR1 SGHNT, CDR2 YYREEE (reference sequence). Germline trimming cut 2 bases from V and 10 bases from J; bases unmatched to any gene: 9. This CDR3 is 16 amino acids long. CDR3 coding DNA: TGTGCCAGCAGCTTTAGAACCGGGACAGGGGAATCACCCCTCCACTTT. Amino acids: CASSFRTGTGESPLHF.

The V gene is TRBV7-6, the J gene TRBJ2-1, with TRBD2 as a possible D gene (6 bases). Germline assignment: CDR1 SGHVS and CDR2 FNYEAQ. CDR3 length: 16 residues. V lost 1 base and J 7 bases, leaving 17 bases between the germline ends. CDR3 DNA: TGTGCCAGCAGCTTAGGGGACTGGGGAGAGGGGAATGAGCAGTTCTTC. Its translation: CASSLGDWGEGNEQFF.

V usage is TRBV19 and J usage is TRBJ1-1, with D hard to call. Germline assignment: CDR1 LNHDA and CDR2 SQIVND (reference sequence). The ends were cut back, 5 bases at V and 0 bases at J, with 7 bases in the middle. CDR3 length: 13 amino acids. CDR3 DNA sequence: TGTGCCAGTAGTGTTTACATGAACACTGAAGCTTTCTTT. Its protein product is CASSVYMNTEAFF.

The chain joins TRBV10-3 to TRBJ2-7; 11 nucleotides line up with TRBD1. J lost 0 bases, V lost 6 bases, and 4 bases had no gene match. Germline-derived CDR1 and CDR2 are ENHRY and SYGVKD. There are 15 residues in the CDR3. The CDR3, as DNA: TGTGCCATCAGAAGGGACAGGGGGAGCTCCTACGAGCAGTACTTC. Its protein product is CAIRRDRGSSYEQYF.

The chain recombines TRBV7-8 with TRBJ2-7, with 8 nucleotides matching TRBD2. The trim removed 5 bases at V and 4 bases at J, leaving 16 bases unmatched. This CDR3 is built from 17 residues. Germline assignment: CDR1 SGHVS and CDR2 FQNEAQ. This CDR3 is CASSPRKLAALVYEQYF. The CDR3 DNA reads TGTGCCAGCAGCCCGCGTAAACTAGCGGCTCTCGTTTACGAGCAGTACTTC.

Only one count was recorded for this clone. The gene calls are TRBV19 and TRBJ1-4; 7 positions match TRBD1. This CDR3 has 14 amino acids. Germline CDR1 is LNHDA and CDR2 is SQIVND (reference sequence). V lost 5 bases and J lost 7; bases outside the gene matches: 7. For the CDR3, the DNA is TGTGCCAGTAGTCCCCTCGGACAGGTTGAAAAACTGTTTTTT. The encoded protein is CASSPLGQVEKLFF.

The chain uses TRBV13 and TRBJ2-5; 8 bases match TRBD2. Germline lookup yields CDR1 PRHDT and CDR2 FYEKMQ (reference sequence). With 2 bases clipped from V and 5 bases from J, the junction kept 13 bases outside the gene matches. There are 17 residues in the CDR3. CDR3 sequence reads: CASSLRSSGRPQETQYF. The CDR3 nucleotides are TGTGCCAGCAGCTTAAGGTCGAGCGGGAGACCCCAGGAGACCCAGTACTTC.

The V and J genes are TRBV28 and TRBJ1-1; TRBD1 matches 10 bases. The CDR3 is made up of 12 amino acids. Germline assignment: CDR1 MDHEN and CDR2 SYDVKM. Trimming took 8 bases from V and 10 from J; bases not matched to a gene: 7. CDR3 coding DNA: TGTGCCAGCGGGACAGGGGACCCAGGAGCTTTCTTT. This codes for CASGTGDPGAFF.

The chain has TRBV6-5 and TRBJ1-1; D may be TRBD1 (6 bases). Trimming removed 3 bases at V and 4 bases at J, with 9 bases between. This CDR3 comprises 13 residues. In germline, CDR1 is MNHEY, CDR2 SVGAGI. CDR3 amino acids: CASSYGGGTEAFF. The CDR3 bases are TGTGCCAGCAGTTATGGGGGCGGCACTGAAGCTTTCTTT.

The chain joins TRBV28 to TRBJ2-2; 8 nucleotides agree with TRBD1. Germline V CDR1 and CDR2: MDHEN, SYDVKM. This CDR3 has 16 residues. The V gene end was trimmed by 8 bases and the J gene end by 2 bases; junction bases not matched to a gene: 10. CDR3 nucleotide sequence: TGTGCCAGCCAGTCCGACAGGGGCTCTAACACCGGGGAGCTGTTTTTT. As protein: CASQSDRGSNTGELFF.

This clone was observed once. The chain joins TRBV27 to TRBJ2-7, with 7 positions matching TRBD2. The germline CDR1 and CDR2 sequences are MNHEY and SMNVEV (reference sequence). This CDR3 has 13 amino acids. The V segment lost 5 bases and the J segment 4 bases; nucleotides outside the gene matches: 5. CDR3 nucleotide sequence: TGTGCCAGCAGTCACAGGACTAGGTACGAGCAGTACTTC. This encodes CASSHRTRYEQYF.

J is TRBJ1-2 and V is TRBV6-5, with TRBD1 as a possible D gene (5 bases). Germline lookup yields CDR1 MNHEY and CDR2 SVGAGI. The CDR3 is made up of 15 amino acids. Trimming left V 6 bases short and J 7 bases short, with 21 bases between. Written as DNA, the CDR3 is TGTGCCAGCAGCACCTACAAGTCAGGGCTTAGTGGCTACACCTTC. Its protein product is CASSTYKSGLSGYTF.

This chain connects TRBV28 to TRBJ2-3, with 8 bases that match TRBD1. The ends lost 8 bases at V and 3 bases at J; junction bases unmatched: 13. Germline V gives CDR1 MDHEN, CDR2 SYDVKM. This CDR3 is 16 amino acids long. The CDR3 spells CASALSGRGPTDTQYF. CDR3 nucleotides: TGTGCCAGCGCACTCTCCGGCAGGGGGCCTACAGATACGCAGTATTTT.

The chain combines TRBV19 with TRBJ1-4, with 7 nucleotides matching TRBD1. The germline V gene encodes CDR1 LNHDA and CDR2 SQIVND (reference sequence). CDR3 length equals 15 residues. Trimming cost V 4 bases and J 5 bases; bases outside gene matches: 7. CDR3 sequence reads: CASSSGQAPNEKLFF. In nucleotides, the CDR3 is TGTGCCAGTAGTAGCGGACAGGCCCCGAATGAAAAACTGTTTTTT.

The chain joins TRBV19 to TRBJ2-1; 11 bases fit TRBD2. The junction had 19 bases not matched to a gene; V was cut back by 6 bases and J by 9 bases. The CDR3 contains 18 residues. Germline-derived CDR1 and CDR2 are LNHDA and SQIVND (reference sequence). This CDR3 is CASRPTPPSSGRSGEQFF. CDR3 DNA: TGTGCCAGTAGACCGACCCCCCCCTCTAGCGGGAGGTCCGGTGAGCAGTTCTTC. Filled out from reference TRBV19 and TRBJ2-1, the complete variable domain reads DGGITQSPKYLFRKEGQNVTLSCEQNLNHDAMYWYRQDPGQGLRLIYYSQIVNDFQKGDIAEGYSVSREKKESFPLTVTSAQKNPTAFYLCASRPTPPSSGRSGEQFFGPGTRLTVL.

The V and J genes are TRBV10-3 and TRBJ2-5, with 8 bases identical to TRBD2. V gave up 5 bases and J gave up 0 bases; unmatched junction bases: 2. The CDR3 extends over 14 amino acids. The germline V gene encodes CDR1 ENHRY and CDR2 SYGVKD. This chain's CDR3 is CAISKLADQETQYF. CDR3 in DNA: TGTGCCATCAGTAAACTAGCGGACCAAGAGACCCAGTACTTC.

V and J are TRBV6-4 and TRBJ2-2; TRBD2 is a possible D gene (6 bases). This CDR3 comprises 17 residues. Germline V gene lookup returns CDR1 MRHNA and CDR2 SNTAGT. V was shortened by 0 bases and J by 2 bases, with 13 bases between the two germline ends. This chain's CDR3 is CASSDSILGLNTGELFF. CDR3 in DNA: TGTGCCAGCAGTGACTCGATTTTGGGACTCAACACCGGGGAGCTGTTTTTT.

The CDR3 DNA sequence: TGTGCCAGCGGCAGACAGGGGAAAGGGTCCTACGAGCAGTACTTC. Amino acid sequence: CASGRQGKGSYEQYF. J is TRBJ2-7 and V is TRBV6-5; 8 bases map to TRBD1. V lost 8 bases and J lost 1; bases outside the gene matches: 10. Germline CDR1 and CDR2: MNHEY and SVGAGI. The CDR3 consists of 15 residues.

This clone was picked up one time. The chain recombines TRBV5-1 with TRBJ1-5; 10 positions match TRBD1. The CDR3 length is 14 residues. Looked up from germline, CDR1 is SGHRS and CDR2 is YFSETQ. V was clipped by 5 bases and J by 6 bases; unmatched bases: 5. CDR3 residues: CASSPGQGSQPQHF. In nucleotides, the CDR3 is TGCGCCAGCAGTCCGGGACAGGGGTCTCAGCCCCAGCATTTT.

The CDR3 DNA sequence: TGTGCCAGCAGCCCCGGAGGAGCAGGTTTGAACACTGAAGCTTTCTTT. Translation: CASSPGGAGLNTEAFF. The gene calls are TRBV6-2 or TRBV6-3 and TRBJ1-1; D ambiguous. Trimming left V 6 bases short and J 0 bases short, with 17 bases between. Germline-derived CDR1 and CDR2 are MNHEY and SVGEGT. This CDR3 is 16 amino acids long.

The chain links TRBV15 to TRBJ2-7, with TRBD2 matching over 10 bases. Unmatched junction bases numbered 12, after V lost 1 base and J lost 6 bases. The CDR3 extends over 17 amino acids. CDR1 and CDR2 from the germline V gene are LNHNV and YYDKDF (reference sequence). The CDR3 nucleotides read TGTGCCACCAGCAGAGGGGTGGCGGCTAGCGGGAGAAGCGAGCAGTACTTC. Encoded protein: CATSRGVAASGRSEQYF.

This clone was recorded once. The chain is built from TRBV7-8 and TRBJ1-6; the match to TRBD1 covers 8 bases. J lost 7 bases, V lost 5 bases, and 4 bases had no gene match. This CDR3 region has 14 residues. Germline CDR1 and CDR2: SGHVS and FQNEAQ. The CDR3 loop is CASSQGDRNSPLHF. The CDR3 DNA reads as TGTGCCAGCAGCCAAGGGGACAGGAATTCACCCCTCCACTTT.